The 29 T cell receptor beta chains presented below share a single source sample, sequenced in a study of T cells in Graves' hyperthyroidism and ophthalmopathy. The source material, RNA transcripts, was used to amplify TCR beta CDR3 regions. The TCR CDR3 was amplified in a first-round RT-PCR using the HTBI primer set. Via MiXCR, TCRdb re-called the multiplex PCR reads, giving one row per CDR3 protein. The repertoire holds approximately 620,000 distinct CDR3 sequences, with roughly 16% as singletons. Sequencing input: blood. The receptors come from a woman between 40 and 50 years old with Graves' ophthalmopathy.

This clonotype was detected many times. Written as DNA, the CDR3 is TGCAGTGCTAGAGACCCTCGGACTAGCGGGGGGGACAATGAGCAGTTCTTC. Its protein product is CSARDPRTSGGDNEQFF. The gene calls are TRBV20-1 and TRBJ2-1, with TRBD2 matching over 15 bases. Germline V lookup: CDR1 DFQATT, CDR2 SNEGSKA (reference sequence). J was trimmed by 5 bases and V by 0 bases; bases with no gene match: 5. The CDR3 consists of 17 residues.

The sample holds a few counts of this clonotype. The J gene is TRBJ2-5, the V gene TRBV2; TRBD1 is a possible D gene (7 bases). V was pared by 2 bases and J by 5 bases, with 15 bases between. This CDR3 is built from 15 residues. CDR1 is SNHLY, CDR2 FYNNEI, per germline. CDR3 amino acids: CASSEQASGGETQYF. CDR3 nucleotide sequence: TGTGCCAGCAGTGAACAGGCCTCAGGGGGGGAGACCCAGTACTTC.

As DNA, the CDR3 is TGTGCCAGCCACCCGACGGGGCCAGGGGGGAGGGATGGCTACACCTTC. Its translation: CASHPTGPGGRDGYTF. This chain connects TRBV27 to TRBJ1-2; 7 nucleotides match TRBD1. V lost 8 bases, J lost 6 bases, and 18 bases stayed unmatched. Germline CDR1 reads MNHEY; CDR2 reads SMNVEV (reference sequence). This CDR3 contains 16 residues.

This clonotype appeared many times. Here the CDR3 reads CASSYATGGVETQYF. For the CDR3, the DNA is TGTGCCAGCAGCTACGCGACAGGGGGGGTGGAGACCCAGTACTTC. The rearrangement links TRBV7-9 to TRBJ2-5; 9 bases are shared with TRBD1. The germline V gene encodes CDR1 SEHNR and CDR2 FQNEAQ (reference sequence). Trimming at V came to 4 bases and at J to 5 bases, leaving 8 bases not matched to a gene. CDR3 length equals 15 residues.

This clonotype appeared a few times. The rearrangement links TRBV7-8 to TRBJ2-2; 7 bases align to TRBD1. This CDR3 has 16 residues. Germline CDR1 and CDR2: SGHVS and FQNEAQ. Losses at the gene ends were 5 bases for V and 7 bases for J; bases not matched to a gene: 13. The CDR3 protein is CASSPLKTGLGGELFF. The CDR3 coding sequence is TGTGCCAGCAGCCCCTTGAAGACAGGGCTGGGCGGGGAGCTGTTTTTT.

This clonotype was seen repeatedly, ten times or more. The chain recombines TRBV3-1 with TRBJ2-7; D remains unclear. Deletions cut 5 bases from V and 5 bases from J, with 10 bases between. CDR1 LGHDT and CDR2 YNNKEL come from the germline V gene (reference sequence). The CDR3 is 12 residues long. DNA for the CDR3: TGTGCCAGCAGCGCCAATGAGAACGAGCAGTACTTC. Residues: CASSANENEQYF.

As for this clonotype: A junction end diverges from the germline sequence, so it may reflect a read error. The genes are TRBV19 and TRBJ2-1; D gene unclear. CDR1 is LNHDA and CDR2 is SQIVND in the germline V gene (reference sequence). This CDR3 comprises 14 residues. CDR3 sequence (DNA): TGTGCCAGCAGTATCTTGAGCTCCTACAATGAGCAGTTCTTC. Protein: CASSILSSYNEQFF. The whole variable domain, remainder taken from reference TRBV19 and TRBJ2-1, is DGGITQSPKYLFRKEGQNVTLSCEQNLNHDAMYWYRQDPGQGLRLIYYSQIVNDFQKGDIAEGYSVSREKKESFPLTVTSAQKNPTAFYLCASSILSSYNEQFFGPGTRLTVL.

Here the CDR3 reads CSVETPGRYEQYF. In DNA form, the CDR3 reads TGCAGCGTCGAAACGCCGGGCCGCTACGAGCAGTACTTC. V gene TRBV29-1 combines with J gene TRBJ2-7, with D unclear. Trimming pared 6 bases from V and 3 bases from J, leaving 15 bases between. The CDR3 runs 13 residues. Germline V gives CDR1 SQVTM, CDR2 ANQGSEA.

This clonotype was seen at least ten times. This chain joins TRBV20-1 and TRBJ1-6; the match to TRBD1 covers 8 bases. CDR3 length: 13 residues. After removal of 1 base from V and 7 bases from J, the junction contained 0 bases not matched to a gene. Looked up from germline, CDR1 is DFQATT and CDR2 is SNEGSKA (reference sequence). The CDR3 protein is CSARGDRNSPLHF. The CDR3 coding sequence is TGCAGTGCTAGAGGGGACAGGAATTCACCCCTCCACTTT.

A word on this clonotype: A much larger clone lies one base from this, so it may be a read error. V usage is TRBV7-9 and J usage is TRBJ2-2; 15 bases are shared with TRBD2. This CDR3 comprises 18 residues. The germline CDR1 and CDR2 sequences are SEHNR and FQNEAQ (reference sequence). The junction had 6 bases not matched to a gene; V was cut back by 5 bases and J by 2 bases. Here the CDR3 reads CASSPGLAGGLNTGELFF. The CDR3 DNA reads TGTGCCAGCAGCCCGGGACTAGCGGGAGGCCTAAACACCGGGGAGCTGTTTTTT.

At least ten counts were recorded for this clonotype. This rearrangement joins TRBV6-1 to TRBJ2-3; D may be TRBD2 (6 bases). In germline, CDR1 is MNHNS, CDR2 SASEGT. This CDR3 has 15 residues. V was shortened by 6 bases and J by 2 bases, with 15 bases between the two germline ends. CDR3 DNA: TGTGCCAGCAGGGCAGCGGGTGGATTCACAGATACGCAGTATTTT. This encodes CASRAAGGFTDTQYF.

As concerns this clonotype: The junction departs from the called germline gene at one end, perhaps through a read error. This rearrangement joins TRBV4-1 to TRBJ1-2; a possible D gene is TRBD1 (6 bases). Germline CDR1 and CDR2: MGHRA and YSYEKL. CDR3 length equals 17 residues. The CDR3 region is CASSHQGGEQINYGYTF. The DNA for the CDR3 is TGTGCCAGCAGCCACCAAGGGGGGGAACAGATTAACTATGGCTACACCTTC.

This clonotype turned up a few times. The chain combines TRBV4-1 with TRBJ2-3, with 9 bases aligning to TRBD1. Per the germline V gene, CDR1 is MGHRA and CDR2 is YSYEKL. V shed 3 bases, J shed 1 base, and the junction held 5 bases outside the gene matches. CDR3 length: 16 amino acids. The CDR3 spells CASSQTDRGGTDTQYF. CDR3 in DNA: TGCGCCAGCAGCCAGACCGACAGGGGGGGCACAGATACGCAGTATTTT.

This clonotype was detected many times. V and J are TRBV5-1 and TRBJ2-7, with 11 bases that match TRBD2. Germline V gene sequence: CDR1 SGHRS, CDR2 YFSETQ. With V trimmed by 4 bases and J by 5 bases, 8 bases remained unmatched. CDR3 size: 15 residues. CDR3 nucleotide sequence: TGCGCCAGCAGCATGACTAGCGGGATCGTAAACGAGCAGTACTTC. Its protein is CASSMTSGIVNEQYF.

This clonotype appeared a few times. The chain employs TRBV6-7 and TRBJ2-7, with TRBD2 matching over 7 bases. TRBV6-7 counts as an open reading frame of uncertain function. Germline trimming cut 6 bases from V and 4 bases from J; bases unmatched to any gene: 15. The CDR3 loop spans 16 amino acids. This CDR3 is CASSLRGEDIAYEQYF. DNA of the CDR3: TGTGCCAGCAGCCTTCGGGGGGAAGACATAGCGTACGAGCAGTACTTC.

The rearrangement uses TRBV3-1 and TRBJ2-1; 9 bases match TRBD2. CDR3 length equals 13 residues. Germline CDR1 and CDR2: LGHDT and YNNKEL (reference sequence). Losses at the gene ends were 2 bases for V and 15 bases for J; bases not matched to a gene: 8. The CDR3 nucleotides read TGTGCCAGCAGCCAACTCAGCGGGGGGCCTGGGTTCTTC. This sequence encodes CASSQLSGGPGFF.

The rearrangement joins TRBV20-1 to TRBJ1-4, with D uncertain. The CDR3 is 15 amino acids. V shed 1 base and J shed 1 base, with 10 bases lying between them. CDR1 DFQATT and CDR2 SNEGSKA come from the germline V gene (reference sequence). The CDR3 is CSARGLGGTNEKLFF. The CDR3 nucleotides read TGCAGTGCTAGAGGTCTTGGAGGAACTAATGAAAAACTGTTTTTT.

About this clonotype: The CDR3 does not close with the conserved phenylalanine or tryptophan, likely indicating a read error. The chain joins TRBV5-1 to TRBJ2-2, with 8 bases matching TRBD2. CDR3 size: 16 residues. In germline, CDR1 is SGHRS, CDR2 YFSETQ. The J segment lost 1 base and the V segment lost 2 bases, leaving 4 bases of the junction unmatched. The CDR3 loop is CASSFLSGVNTGELFS. DNA of the CDR3: TGCGCCAGCAGCTTTCTTAGCGGGGTGAACACCGGGGAGCTGTTTTCT.

This clonotype has at least ten counts. This chain links TRBV11-2 with TRBJ1-4, with no clear D. Trimming pared 1 base from V and 1 base from J, leaving 1 base between. Germline V gene data show CDR1 as SGHAT and CDR2 as FQNNGV. The CDR3 sequence is 13 residues long. The CDR3 nucleotides are TGTGCCAGCAGCTTAGGAACTAATGAAAAACTGTTTTTT. Residues: CASSLGTNEKLFF.

This clonotype was counted at least ten times. V is TRBV11-1 and J is TRBJ2-3; tentatively, D is TRBD1 (6 bases). The germline V and J ends were trimmed by 4 bases and 6 bases, with 20 bases remaining between them. The germline V gene has CDR1 SGHAT and CDR2 FQDESV (reference sequence). The CDR3 has 16 residues. The CDR3 bases are TGTGCCAGCAGCTCTCCGGGTGGGGGCTTCGTGGATACGCAGTATTTT. It is translated as CASSSPGGGFVDTQYF.

This clonotype was recorded a few times. The chain links TRBV6-1 to TRBJ2-2; D remains ambiguous. Germline V lookup: CDR1 MNHNS, CDR2 SASEGT. There are 14 residues in the CDR3. Trimming removed 6 bases at V and 0 bases at J, with 8 bases between. The CDR3 DNA is TGTGCCAGCAGATCAGTCGCGAACACCGGGGAGCTGTTTTTT. Residues: CASRSVANTGELFF.

In its sample, this clonotype was seen many times. The chain employs TRBV7-9 and TRBJ2-3; 9 positions agree with TRBD1. This CDR3 spans 16 amino acids. Per germline, CDR1 SEHNR and CDR2 FQNEAQ (reference sequence). J was trimmed by 3 bases and V by 5 bases; bases with no gene match: 9. CDR3 region: CASSRRTGEVTDTQYF. The CDR3 nucleotides read TGTGCCAGCAGCCGAAGGACAGGGGAGGTAACAGATACGCAGTATTTT.

Many counts were recorded for this clonotype. The chain uses TRBV2 and TRBJ1-1; 7 bases agree with TRBD1. The CDR3 runs to 14 residues. Germline CDR1 is SNHLY and CDR2 is FYNNEI. Trimming at V came to 6 bases and at J to 3 bases, leaving 7 bases not matched to a gene. The chain's CDR3 is CASSAGQGDTEAFF. DNA for the CDR3: TGTGCCAGCAGCGCCGGGCAGGGGGACACTGAAGCTTTCTTT.

This clonotype has ten or more counts. CDR3 DNA sequence: TGTGCCAGCAGTGAAGAGGGTAGCGGGAACCCCTACGAGCAGTACTTC. Translation: CASSEEGSGNPYEQYF. J is TRBJ2-7 and V is TRBV2; 8 bases align to TRBD2. Trimming cost V 1 base and J 2 bases; bases outside gene matches: 7. The CDR3 spans 16 residues. Germline V gene data show CDR1 as SNHLY and CDR2 as FYNNEI.

The chain employs TRBV18 and TRBJ2-1; 8 bases fit TRBD2. The CDR3 length is 14 residues. Germline V gene lookup returns CDR1 KGHSH and CDR2 LQKENI. After removal of 5 bases from V and 7 bases from J, the junction contained 7 bases not matched to a gene. In DNA form, the CDR3 reads TGTGCCAGCTCAACTTGGACTAGCAAGAATGAGCAGTTCTTC. Protein product: CASSTWTSKNEQFF.

The chain recombines TRBV7-9 with TRBJ1-5; 7 nucleotides agree with TRBD1. Germline lookup yields CDR1 SEHNR and CDR2 FQNEAQ (reference sequence). The CDR3 consists of 16 residues. J gave up 1 base and V 1 base, and 4 bases lay outside the gene matches. CDR3 sequence (DNA): TGTGCCAGCAGCTTAGGACAGGGATCAAGCAATCAGCCCCAGCATTTT. It yields the protein CASSLGQGSSNQPQHF.

About this clonotype: With a much larger clone just one base away, this may be a read error. The chain employs TRBV28 and TRBJ2-3; TRBD2 agrees at 7 bases. The CDR3 has 15 amino acids. Germline V CDR1 and CDR2: MDHEN, SYDVKM. CDR3 residues: CTSSRSGTSTDTQYF. The CDR3 bases are TGTACCAGCAGTCGCAGCGGGACTAGCACAGATACGCAGTATTTT.

This clonotype was counted ten times or more. This chain joins TRBV20-1 and TRBJ2-7; 13 nucleotides agree with TRBD2. This CDR3 contains 14 residues. V lost 7 bases, J lost 5 bases, and 8 bases stayed unmatched. Per germline, CDR1 DFQATT and CDR2 SNEGSKA (reference sequence). The CDR3 sequence is CSVLTSGRTNEQYF. CDR3 sequence (DNA): TGCAGTGTTCTGACTAGCGGGAGGACTAACGAGCAGTACTTC.

In this sample, this clonotype turned up many times. CDR3 sequence reads: CASSYSLQGSYEQYF. In DNA form, the CDR3 reads TGTGCCAGCAGTTACTCGTTACAGGGCTCCTACGAGCAGTACTTC. This chain links TRBV6-5 with TRBJ2-7; the D gene is possibly TRBD1 (6 bases). Trimming took 0 bases from V and 0 from J, leaving 9 bases between them. This CDR3 spans 15 amino acids. The germline V gene has CDR1 MNHEY and CDR2 SVGAGI.